These 25 T cell receptor beta chains were all obtained from the same sample, sequenced in a study of graft-versus-host responses after intestinal transplantation (dated by TCRdb to the early 2020s). Libraries were prepared through the immunoSEQ multiplex PCR assay. TCRdb carries this immuneACCESS record with in-frame sequences only. Its versions omit some clonotypes, under half of them owing to an unresolved V gene in the studies checked, with the rest unexplained. Across this sample there are 110,000 to 150,000 clones, with 80% to 95% seen only once. Clones ranked in the top ten supply roughly 0.2% of the sample. These TCRs' antigens remain unknown. The time point label, read with the paper, signifies: cells obtained before transplantation from donor or recipient. The specimen was unstimulated CD4+ T cells sorted from spleen or lymph node cells, collected before intestinal transplant. These receptors all come from a human donor who received an intestinal transplant.

The CDR3 DNA sequence: TGTGCCAGCAGTGAAGCTTTGGGAAGTGACAATGAGCAGTTCTTC. Translated, it gives CASSEALGSDNEQFF. The rearrangement joins TRBV2 to TRBJ2-1; D unclear. V was shortened by 0 bases and J by 5 bases, with 11 bases between the two germline ends. Germline CDR1 reads SNHLY; CDR2 reads FYNNEI. This CDR3 has 15 amino acids.

This clone has just one count. The gene calls are TRBV19 and TRBJ1-5, with D possibly matching TRBD1 (6 bases). The germline V and J ends were trimmed by 3 bases and 6 bases, with 12 bases remaining between them. Germline values: CDR1 LNHDA, CDR2 SQIVND (reference sequence). The CDR3 spans 14 residues. The CDR3 region has the DNA TGTGCCAGTAGTATCCCACAGGGTAGTCAGCCCCAGCATTTT. Translation: CASSIPQGSQPQHF. Full variable domain (missing parts from reference TRBV19 and TRBJ1-5): DGGITQSPKYLFRKEGQNVTLSCEQNLNHDAMYWYRQDPGQGLRLIYYSQIVNDFQKGDIAEGYSVSREKKESFPLTVTSAQKNPTAFYLCASSIPQGSQPQHFGDGTRLSIL.

V and J are TRBV28 and TRBJ2-7; 8 nucleotides match TRBD1. There are 14 residues in the CDR3. V shed 7 bases, J shed 2 bases, and the junction held 7 bases outside the gene matches. The V gene's germline CDR1 is MDHEN and CDR2 SYDVKM. The CDR3 is CASKDRVGTYEQYF. CDR3 bases: TGTGCCAGCAAGGACAGGGTGGGAACCTACGAGCAGTACTTC.

CDR3 nucleotides: TGTGCCAGCAGACCGATTAGCGGGAGTAACCTCTACGAGCAGTACTTC. It specifies CASRPISGSNLYEQYF. This chain connects TRBV11-2 to TRBJ2-7, with 9 nucleotides matching TRBD2. Losses at the gene ends were 6 bases for V and 3 bases for J; bases not matched to a gene: 12. Per the germline V gene, CDR1 is SGHAT and CDR2 is FQNNGV. This CDR3 has 16 amino acids.

This chain connects TRBV28 to TRBJ2-3; D may match TRBD1 or TRBD2 (6 bases each). V dropped 4 bases and J dropped 2 bases, with 7 bases sitting between them. From germline, CDR1 is MDHEN and CDR2 SYDVKM. The CDR3 totals 13 residues. Written as DNA, the CDR3 is TGTGCCAGCAGTTGGGGGGCCACAGATACGCAGTATTTT. The encoded protein is CASSWGATDTQYF.

The rearrangement joins TRBV11-2 to TRBJ1-5; a weak D match, TRBD1 (5 bases). Germline V CDR1 and CDR2: SGHAT, FQNNGV. V lost 4 bases to trimming and J lost 1 base, with 8 bases between them. The CDR3 runs 14 residues. As DNA, the CDR3 is TGTGCCAGCAGCTGGGGGGGAAGCAATCAGCCCCAGCATTTT. It yields the protein CASSWGGSNQPQHF.

The chain carries TRBV4-2 and TRBJ1-5; D remains ambiguous. Trimming removed 0 bases from V and 0 bases from J, with 6 bases in between. CDR3 length: 15 residues. Germline CDR1 and CDR2: LGHNA and YNFKEQ. Here the CDR3 reads CASSQEGNSNQPQHF. CDR3 nucleotide sequence: TGTGCCAGCAGCCAAGAAGGGAATAGCAATCAGCCCCAGCATTTT.

V is TRBV4-1 and J is TRBJ2-7; TRBD2 matches 11 bases. With 1 base clipped from V and 6 bases from J, the junction kept 5 bases outside the gene matches. Germline V lookup: CDR1 MGHRA, CDR2 YSYEKL. The length of the CDR3 is 15 residues. This CDR3 is CASSQVRLAGGEQYF. CDR3 bases: TGCGCCAGCAGCCAAGTTAGGCTAGCGGGAGGCGAGCAGTACTTC.

This clone was seen a single time. This chain uses TRBV28 with TRBJ1-5; D is perhaps TRBD1 (6 bases). Germline V CDR1 and CDR2: MDHEN, SYDVKM. V lost 4 bases and J 2 bases, leaving 12 bases between the germline ends. The CDR3 loop spans 15 amino acids. The CDR3 DNA reads TGTGCCAGCAGTTGGACAGACGTTGGCAATCAGCCCCAGCATTTT. It encodes CASSWTDVGNQPQHF.

The CDR3 coding sequence is TGCAGCGTCCTTTTTTCTAGGAGCAATGAGCAGTTCTTC. Translating gives CSVLFSRSNEQFF. The chain recombines TRBV29-1 with TRBJ2-1; D is uncertain. V was pared by 6 bases and J by 6 bases, with 15 bases between. Germline V gene data show CDR1 as SQVTM and CDR2 as ANQGSEA. This CDR3 comprises 13 residues.

Here the CDR3 reads CASSGRTSDSYEQYF. The CDR3 DNA follows: TGTGCCAGCAGTGGGCGGACTAGCGACTCCTACGAGCAGTACTTC. J is TRBJ2-5 and V is TRBV6-1; the match to TRBD2 covers 9 bases. The DNA end lines up better with TRBJ2-7; the J call may be wrong. There are 15 residues in the CDR3. The germline V gene encodes CDR1 MNHNS and CDR2 SASEGT.

This sequence joins TRBV11-2 and TRBJ2-5; no clear D gene. With the DNA end fitting TRBJ2-7 better, the J assignment may be wrong. The CDR3 length is 14 residues. Per the germline V gene, CDR1 is SGHAT and CDR2 is FQNNGV. The CDR3 DNA sequence: TGTGCCAGCAGCTTAGTTGTTGGCGGCTACGAGCAGTACTTC. The encoded protein is CASSLVVGGYEQYF.

This chain uses TRBV5-4 with TRBJ1-3, with D tentatively TRBD1 (5 bases). V was trimmed by 0 bases and J by 6 bases, leaving 7 bases between them. This CDR3 has 13 amino acids. Germline CDR1 SGHNT, CDR2 YYREEE (reference sequence). The CDR3 DNA sequence: TGTGCCAGCAGCTTGGAAGGGACAAACACCATATATTTT. It yields the protein CASSLEGTNTIYF.

This chain uses TRBV7-2 with TRBJ2-1; the D is unclear. Deletions cut 0 bases from V and 0 bases from J, with 3 bases between. Germline V gives CDR1 SGHTA, CDR2 FQGNSA. There are 14 residues in the CDR3. The DNA for the CDR3 is TGTGCCAGCAGCTTAGCGGCCTCCTACAATGAGCAGTTCTTC. Protein product: CASSLAASYNEQFF.

V usage is TRBV7-6 and J usage is TRBJ2-3; TRBD1 agrees at 8 bases. The CDR3 is 13 residues long. Germline V CDR1 and CDR2: SGHVS, FNYEAQ. J was trimmed by 5 bases and V by 6 bases; bases with no gene match: 4. Written as DNA, the CDR3 is TGTGCCAGCAGTTTTACAGGGGGAGATACGCAGTATTTT. This codes for CASSFTGGDTQYF.

In its sample, this clone was seen once. J is TRBJ1-1 and V is TRBV6-1, with D possibly being TRBD1 (5 bases). This CDR3 is built from 14 residues. Germline V gene data show CDR1 as MNHNS and CDR2 as SASEGT. Trimming shortened V by 5 bases and J by 5 bases, and 15 bases separated the two germline ends. Here the CDR3 reads CASSPRRVGTEAFF. CDR3 bases: TGTGCCAGCAGTCCCCGCAGGGTAGGAACTGAAGCTTTCTTT.

The chain recombines TRBV7-2 with TRBJ2-4; D possibly matches TRBD1 or TRBD2 (5 bases each). Germline lookup yields CDR1 SGHTA and CDR2 FQGNSA. This CDR3 contains 17 residues. The germline V and J ends were trimmed by 1 base and 0 bases, with 13 bases remaining between them. CDR3 residues: CASSLGGIHLAKNIQYF. The CDR3 DNA reads as TGTGCCAGCAGCTTAGGGGGGATTCATCTAGCCAAAAACATTCAGTACTTC.

Points on this clone: One junction end does not reproduce the germline sequence, and a read error may be involved. This specimen includes other DNA sequences encoding the same CDR3. The J gene is TRBJ2-7, the V gene TRBV14, with a possible D match to TRBD1 (7 bases). The germline V gene has CDR1 SGHDN and CDR2 FVKESK. CDR3 length: 18 amino acids. The CDR3 sequence is CASSQVFDGGTESYEQYF. CDR3 coding DNA: TGTGCCAGCAGTCAAGTGTTTGATGGAGGGACAGAGAGCTACGAGCAGTACTTC.

V and J are TRBV15 and TRBJ1-5; D gene ambiguous. Trimming shortened V by 0 bases and J by 7 bases, and 16 bases separated the two germline ends. CDR3 length: 16 amino acids. The germline V gene has CDR1 LNHNV and CDR2 YYDKDF (reference sequence). CDR3 amino acids: CATSRDQIGGKQPQHF. The CDR3 bases are TGTGCCACCAGCAGAGATCAGATCGGCGGGAAACAGCCCCAGCATTTT. Variable domain in full (rest from reference TRBV15 and TRBJ1-5): DAMVIQNPRYQVTQFGKPVTLSCSQTLNHNVMYWYQQKSSQAPKLLFHYYDKDFNNEADTPDNFQSRRPNTSFCFLDIRSPGLGDTAMYLCATSRDQIGGKQPQHFGDGTRLSIL.

The rearrangement joins TRBV4-1 to TRBJ1-1; 7 bases match TRBD1. The CDR3 consists of 16 residues. Germline V gene lookup returns CDR1 MGHRA and CDR2 YSYEKL. V dropped 2 bases and J dropped 0; count of bases not matched to a gene: 6. CDR3 DNA sequence: TGCGCCAGCAGCCAAAGCCCGGGACAGATGAACACTGAAGCTTTCTTT. Translated, it gives CASSQSPGQMNTEAFF.

The chain is built from TRBV6-1 and TRBJ2-5; D perhaps matches TRBD2 (5 bases). The end of the DNA aligns better with TRBJ2-7, so the J call may be wrong. CDR3 size: 15 residues. Germline V gene data show CDR1 as MNHNS and CDR2 as SASEGT. The CDR3 sequence: CASTVSRGSSYEQYF. The CDR3 DNA sequence: TGTGCCAGCACGGTGTCTCGGGGTAGCTCCTACGAGCAGTACTTC.

This chain connects TRBV5-4 to TRBJ2-3, with D possibly called TRBD1 or TRBD2 (5 bases each). The ends were cut back, 4 bases at V and 5 bases at J, with 11 bases in the middle. The CDR3 runs 13 residues. CDR1 and CDR2 (germline): SGHNT, YYREEE (reference sequence). The chain's CDR3 is CASSQPGRDTQYF. In DNA, the CDR3 is TGTGCCAGCAGCCAGCCGGGACGAGATACGCAGTATTTT.

This clone was detected only a few times. The V call is TRBV5-1, the J call TRBJ1-2, with 11 bases matching TRBD1. CDR3 length: 13 amino acids. Trimming took 5 bases from V and 7 from J; bases not matched to a gene: 4. Looked up from germline, CDR1 is SGHRS and CDR2 is YFSETQ. The CDR3 here is CASSPGTGGGYTF. DNA of the CDR3: TGCGCCAGCAGTCCAGGGACAGGGGGTGGCTACACCTTC.

The chain employs TRBV19 and TRBJ2-5; no reliable D call. From germline, CDR1 is LNHDA and CDR2 SQIVND (reference sequence). Deletions cut 6 bases from V and 5 bases from J, with 13 bases between. The CDR3 length is 13 residues. The CDR3 bases are TGTGCCAGTAGCTTCGCTCCGGGCGAGACCCAGTACTTC. Protein product: CASSFAPGETQYF.

The rearrangement uses TRBV7-7 and TRBJ1-3; TRBD1 is a possible D gene (5 bases). The CDR3 spans 15 residues. Trimming removed 5 bases from V and 0 bases from J, with 11 bases in between. The germline CDR1 and CDR2 sequences are SSHAT and FNYEAQ (reference sequence). The chain's CDR3 is CASSEGPGSGNTIYF. DNA for the CDR3: TGTGCCAGCAGCGAGGGACCGGGCTCTGGAAACACCATATATTTT.